A single sample is the source of the 17 T cell receptor beta chains below, sequenced in a study of blood T cell repertoires in COVID-19. Here immunoSEQ multiplex PCR was the method, and the copy in TCRdb shows in-frame clones only, minus some. The repertoire consists of over 200,000 clones, with 80% to 90% occurring once and the leading ten covering 15% to 20%. Sequenced material: peripheral blood. These receptors were obtained from a woman of 80 years or more with active or convalescent COVID-19.

The count of this clone is one. The V and J genes are TRBV9 and TRBJ1-1; D remains ambiguous. V was trimmed by 0 bases and J by 1 base, leaving 13 bases between them. The germline gives CDR1 SGDLS, CDR2 YYNGEE. The CDR3 spans 16 residues. CDR3 residues: CASSVGGSRWNTEAFF. CDR3 in DNA: TGTGCCAGCAGCGTAGGTGGCAGTCGATGGAACACTGAAGCTTTCTTT. The entire variable domain, with the rest obtained from reference TRBV9 and TRBJ1-1, is as follows: DSGVTQTPKHLITATGQRVTLRCSPRSGDLSVYWYQQSLDQGLQFLIQYYNGEERAKGNILERFSAQQFPDLHSELNLSSLELGDSALYFCASSVGGSRWNTEAFFGQGTRLTVV.

This clone was seen a single time. The V and J genes are TRBV7-9 and TRBJ2-2; D is possibly TRBD1 (6 bases). V was pared by 5 bases and J by 3 bases, with 13 bases between. The CDR3 loop spans 15 amino acids. In germline, CDR1 is SEHNR, CDR2 FQNEAQ (reference sequence). The CDR3 region is CASSRVGADTGELFF. In DNA, the CDR3 is TGTGCCAGCAGCAGGGTGGGGGCCGACACCGGGGAGCTGTTTTTT.

The chain combines TRBV4-3 with TRBJ2-3; TRBD2 matches 10 bases. Per germline, CDR1 LGHNA and CDR2 YSLEER. The CDR3 is 16 residues long. The J segment lost 5 bases and the V segment lost 1 base, leaving 6 bases of the junction unmatched. The CDR3 here is CASSQASGGVIDTQYF. The CDR3 DNA reads TGCGCCAGCAGCCAAGCAAGCGGGGGGGTTATAGATACGCAGTATTTT.

The chain has TRBV28 and TRBJ1-1; possibly TRBD1 for D (6 bases). The length of the CDR3 is 15 residues. Germline V gene lookup returns CDR1 MDHEN and CDR2 SYDVKM. Trimming pared 3 bases from V and 3 bases from J, leaving 14 bases between. As DNA, the CDR3 is TGTGCCAGCAGTTTGGGGGGGGCAGGCGACACTGAAGCTTTCTTT. It is translated as CASSLGGAGDTEAFF. Filled out from reference TRBV28 and TRBJ1-1, the complete variable domain reads DVKVTQSSRYLVKRTGEKVFLECVQDMDHENMFWYRQDPGLGLRLIYFSYDVKMKEKGDIPEGYSVSREKKERFSLILESASTNQTSMYLCASSLGGAGDTEAFFGQGTRLTVV.

The CDR3 sequence: CAISIGTVNTEAFF. CDR3 nucleotide sequence: TGTGCCATCAGCATCGGGACAGTGAACACTGAAGCTTTCTTT. The chain links TRBV10-3 to TRBJ1-1, with TRBD1 identical over 7 bases. The trim removed 6 bases at V and 0 bases at J, leaving 4 bases unmatched. The CDR3 covers 14 residues. Germline lookup yields CDR1 ENHRY and CDR2 SYGVKD.

The gene calls are TRBV6-2 or TRBV6-3 and TRBJ2-7, with D possibly matching TRBD2 (5 bases). The CDR3 is 17 residues long. CDR1 is MNHEY, CDR2 SVGEGT, per germline. Trimming cost V 2 bases and J 3 bases, with 20 bases left between them. CDR3 protein: CASSYLSGIARYYEQYF. CDR3 DNA sequence: TGTGCCAGCAGTTACCTTTCTGGGATAGCGAGGTACTACGAGCAGTACTTC.

This clone was seen just once. DNA for the CDR3: TGTGCCAGCAGCAGGAGCAATGAGCAGTTCTTC. This translates into CASSRSNEQFF. The gene calls are TRBV3-1 (or the pseudogene TRBV3-2) and TRBJ2-1; D unclear. Trimming removed 5 bases at V and 6 bases at J, with 5 bases between. Germline values: CDR1 LGHDT, CDR2 YNNKEL (reference sequence). The CDR3 sequence is 11 residues long.

The J gene is TRBJ2-1, the V gene TRBV6-6, with 8 bases that match TRBD1. The CDR3 runs to 14 residues. Germline assignment: CDR1 MNHNY and CDR2 SVGAGI (reference sequence). The trim removed 2 bases at V and 9 bases at J, leaving 6 bases unmatched. In nucleotides, the CDR3 is TGTGCCAGCAGTTACCCCGGACAGGGCAGTGAGCAGTTCTTC. Its translation is CASSYPGQGSEQFF.

V is TRBV5-1 and J is TRBJ1-1; 8 positions match TRBD1. CDR3 length: 12 residues. Trimming cost V 3 bases and J 8 bases; bases outside gene matches: 3. The germline V gene encodes CDR1 SGHRS and CDR2 YFSETQ. In nucleotides, the CDR3 is TGCGCCAGCAGCTCCGGACAGGGCGAAGCTTTCTTT. Protein: CASSSGQGEAFF. The variable domain in full, with the rest retrieved from reference TRBV5-1 and TRBJ1-1, is KAGVTQTPRYLIKTRGQQVTLSCSPISGHRSVSWYQQTPGQGLQFLFEYFSETQRNKGNFPGRFSGRQFSNSRSEMNVSTLELGDSALYLCASSSGQGEAFFGQGTRLTVV.

The chain employs TRBV2 and TRBJ2-5; D is possibly TRBD2 (6 bases). The CDR3 runs to 14 residues. V gave up 3 bases and J gave up 5 bases, with 13 bases separating them. Germline V lookup: CDR1 SNHLY, CDR2 FYNNEI. CDR3 sequence reads: CASSDRSSGETQYF. In DNA, the CDR3 is TGTGCCAGCAGTGATCGGAGTAGCGGCGAGACCCAGTACTTC.

This rearrangement joins TRBV27 to TRBJ1-4; possibly TRBD1 for D (5 bases). This CDR3 is built from 12 residues. V was clipped by 8 bases and J by 8 bases, with 12 bases between them. CDR1 and CDR2 (germline): MNHEY, SMNVEV (reference sequence). CDR3 in DNA: TGTGCCAGCTTAAGCAAGGGGGAAAAACTGTTTTTT. Amino acids: CASLSKGEKLFF.

This chain connects TRBV6-5 to TRBJ2-2; 11 bases align to TRBD2. J gave up 2 bases and V 4 bases, and 3 bases lay outside the gene matches. Germline V gene sequence: CDR1 MNHEY, CDR2 SVGAGI. This CDR3 comprises 16 residues. The CDR3 nucleotides read TGTGCCAGCAGTTCCGGGACTAGCGGAAACACCGGGGAGCTGTTTTTT. Translating it yields CASSSGTSGNTGELFF.

The rearrangement links TRBV6-5 to TRBJ2-5; possible D gene TRBD1, 6 bases. The CDR3 consists of 14 residues. V lost 4 bases and J lost 5, with 14 bases in between. In germline, CDR1 is MNHEY, CDR2 SVGAGI. The DNA of the CDR3 is TGTGCCAGCAGTTCGGACAGACCCGTGGAGACCCAGTACTTC. This sequence encodes CASSSDRPVETQYF.

Written as DNA, the CDR3 is TGTGCCAGCAGTCAGACAGGAAACTATGGCTACACCTTC. Its translation is CASSQTGNYGYTF. This chain connects TRBV6-5 to TRBJ1-2; possible D gene TRBD1, 6 bases. V was trimmed by 5 bases and J by 2 bases, leaving 9 bases between them. CDR3 size: 13 residues. Germline V CDR1 and CDR2: MNHEY, SVGAGI.

The CDR3 DNA reads TGTGCCAGCAGCGGGGGGGCCTCCTACAATGAGCAGTTCTTC. This sequence encodes CASSGGASYNEQFF. The genes are TRBV27 and TRBJ2-1; 8 nucleotides align to TRBD2. Germline V gives CDR1 MNHEY, CDR2 SMNVEV (reference sequence). The CDR3 has 14 residues. V gave up 6 bases and J gave up 0 bases; unmatched junction bases: 1.

The rearrangement uses TRBV19 and TRBJ1-1; D is perhaps TRBD1 (6 bases). The CDR3 runs to 14 residues. Germline V lookup: CDR1 LNHDA, CDR2 SQIVND (reference sequence). V lost 5 bases and J 4 bases, leaving 14 bases between the germline ends. CDR3 sequence reads: CASSAQGWGTEAFF. The CDR3 DNA sequence: TGTGCCAGTAGTGCACAGGGATGGGGCACTGAAGCTTTCTTT.

This sequence joins TRBV19 and TRBJ2-1; the match to TRBD2 covers 8 bases. The CDR3 length is 15 residues. V trimming: 6 bases; J trimming: 9 bases; junction bases outside the gene matches: 13. CDR1 and CDR2 (germline): LNHDA, SQIVND (reference sequence). The chain's CDR3 is CASRSPGLVISEQFF. The CDR3 DNA is TGTGCCAGTAGGAGTCCGGGACTAGTAATAAGTGAGCAGTTCTTC. Combining the CDR3 with reference TRBV19 and TRBJ2-1 gives the whole variable domain DGGITQSPKYLFRKEGQNVTLSCEQNLNHDAMYWYRQDPGQGLRLIYYSQIVNDFQKGDIAEGYSVSREKKESFPLTVTSAQKNPTAFYLCASRSPGLVISEQFFGPGTRLTVL.